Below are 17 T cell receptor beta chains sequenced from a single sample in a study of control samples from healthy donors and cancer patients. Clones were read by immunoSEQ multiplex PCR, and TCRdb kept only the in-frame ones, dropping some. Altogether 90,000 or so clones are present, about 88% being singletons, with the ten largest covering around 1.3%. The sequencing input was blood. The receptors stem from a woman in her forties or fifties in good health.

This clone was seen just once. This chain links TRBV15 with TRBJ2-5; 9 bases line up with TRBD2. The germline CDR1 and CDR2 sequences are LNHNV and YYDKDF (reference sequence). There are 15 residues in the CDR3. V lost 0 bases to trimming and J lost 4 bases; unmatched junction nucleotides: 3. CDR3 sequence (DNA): TGTGCCACCAGCAGAGATAGCGGGAGCACAGAGACCCAGTACTTC. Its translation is CATSRDSGSTETQYF.

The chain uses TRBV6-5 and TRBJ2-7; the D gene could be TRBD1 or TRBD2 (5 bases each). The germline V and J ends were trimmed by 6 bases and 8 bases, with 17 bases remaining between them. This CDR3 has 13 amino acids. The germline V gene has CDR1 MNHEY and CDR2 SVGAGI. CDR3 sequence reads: CASRQRGEGQQYF. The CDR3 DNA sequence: TGTGCCAGCAGGCAGAGGGGTGAGGGACAGCAGTACTTC.

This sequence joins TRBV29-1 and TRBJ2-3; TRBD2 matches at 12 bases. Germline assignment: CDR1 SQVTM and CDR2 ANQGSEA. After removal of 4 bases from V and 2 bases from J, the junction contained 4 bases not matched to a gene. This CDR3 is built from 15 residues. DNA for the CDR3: TGCAGCGTTGCCGGGACTAGCGGGTTCACAGATACGCAGTATTTT. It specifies CSVAGTSGFTDTQYF.

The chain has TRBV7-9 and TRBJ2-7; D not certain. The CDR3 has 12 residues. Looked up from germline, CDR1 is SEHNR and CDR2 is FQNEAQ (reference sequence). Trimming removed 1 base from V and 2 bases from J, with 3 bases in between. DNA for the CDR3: TGTGCCAGCAGCTTAGACACCTACGAGCAGTACTTC. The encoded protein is CASSLDTYEQYF.

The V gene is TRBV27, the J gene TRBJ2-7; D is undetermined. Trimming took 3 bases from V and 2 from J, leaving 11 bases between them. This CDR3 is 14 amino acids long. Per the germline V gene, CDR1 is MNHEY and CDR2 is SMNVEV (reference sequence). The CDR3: CASSFEERPYEQYF. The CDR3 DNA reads TGTGCCAGCAGTTTCGAGGAACGCCCCTACGAGCAGTACTTC.

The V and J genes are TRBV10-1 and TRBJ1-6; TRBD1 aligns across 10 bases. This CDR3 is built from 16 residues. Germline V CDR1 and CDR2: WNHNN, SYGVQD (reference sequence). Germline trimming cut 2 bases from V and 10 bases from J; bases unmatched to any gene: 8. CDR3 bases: TGCGCCAGCAGTGAGGGGACCGGGACAGGGGCCTCACCCCTCCACTTT. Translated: CASSEGTGTGASPLHF.

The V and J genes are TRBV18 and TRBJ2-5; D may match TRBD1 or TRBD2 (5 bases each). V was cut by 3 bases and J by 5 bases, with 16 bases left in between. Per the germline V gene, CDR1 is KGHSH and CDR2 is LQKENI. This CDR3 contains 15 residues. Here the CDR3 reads CASSPAFGTGETQYF. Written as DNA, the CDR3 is TGTGCCAGCTCACCTGCATTCGGGACCGGGGAGACCCAGTACTTC.

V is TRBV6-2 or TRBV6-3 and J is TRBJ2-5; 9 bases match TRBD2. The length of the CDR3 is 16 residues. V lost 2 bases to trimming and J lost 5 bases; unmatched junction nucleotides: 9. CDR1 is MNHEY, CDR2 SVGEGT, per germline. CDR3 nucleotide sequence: TGTGCCAGCAGTTACGGCCTAGCGGGGAGGATTGAGACCCAGTACTTC. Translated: CASSYGLAGRIETQYF.

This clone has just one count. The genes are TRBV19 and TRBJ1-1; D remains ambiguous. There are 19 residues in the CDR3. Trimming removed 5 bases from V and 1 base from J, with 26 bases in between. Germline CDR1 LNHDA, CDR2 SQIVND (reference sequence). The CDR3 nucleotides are TGTGCCAGTAGTCCACGAAATTTTGGGTCCCCTGGTTGGAACACTGAAGCTTTCTTT. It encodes CASSPRNFGSPGWNTEAFF.

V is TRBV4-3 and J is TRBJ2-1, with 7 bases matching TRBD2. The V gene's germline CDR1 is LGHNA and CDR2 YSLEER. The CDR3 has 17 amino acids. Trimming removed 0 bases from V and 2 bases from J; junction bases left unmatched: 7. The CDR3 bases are TGCGCCAGCAGCCAAGATCTCAACGGGAGGACCTACAATGAGCAGTTCTTC. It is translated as CASSQDLNGRTYNEQFF.

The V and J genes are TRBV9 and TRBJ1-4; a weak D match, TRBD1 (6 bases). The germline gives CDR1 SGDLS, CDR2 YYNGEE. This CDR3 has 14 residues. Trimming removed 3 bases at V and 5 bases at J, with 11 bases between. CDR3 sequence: CASSAGQLNEKLFF. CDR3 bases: TGTGCCAGCAGCGCCGGACAGTTAAATGAAAAACTGTTTTTT.

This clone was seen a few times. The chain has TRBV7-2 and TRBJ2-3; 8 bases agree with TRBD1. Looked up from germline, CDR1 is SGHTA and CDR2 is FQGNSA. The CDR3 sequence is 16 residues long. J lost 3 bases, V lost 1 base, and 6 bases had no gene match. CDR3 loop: CASSLGAGGETDTQYF. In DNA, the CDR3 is TGTGCCAGCAGCTTAGGGGCAGGGGGCGAAACAGATACGCAGTATTTT.

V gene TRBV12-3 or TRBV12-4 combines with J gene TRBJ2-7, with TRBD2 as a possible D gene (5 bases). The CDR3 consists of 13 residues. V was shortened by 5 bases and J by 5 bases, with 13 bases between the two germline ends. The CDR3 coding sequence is TGTGCCAGCAGTCCAGGTGGAGGCCACGAGCAGTACTTC. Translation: CASSPGGGHEQYF.

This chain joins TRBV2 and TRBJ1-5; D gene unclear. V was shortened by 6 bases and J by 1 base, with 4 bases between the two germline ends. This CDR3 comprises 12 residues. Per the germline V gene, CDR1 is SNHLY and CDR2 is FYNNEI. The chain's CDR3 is CASRHSNQPQHF. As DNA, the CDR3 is TGTGCCAGCAGACACAGCAATCAGCCCCAGCATTTT.

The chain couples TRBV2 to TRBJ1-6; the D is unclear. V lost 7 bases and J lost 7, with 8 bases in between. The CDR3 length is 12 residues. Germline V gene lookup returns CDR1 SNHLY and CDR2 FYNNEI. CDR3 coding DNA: TGTGCCAGCATTCTGGACAATTCACCCCTCCACTTT. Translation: CASILDNSPLHF.

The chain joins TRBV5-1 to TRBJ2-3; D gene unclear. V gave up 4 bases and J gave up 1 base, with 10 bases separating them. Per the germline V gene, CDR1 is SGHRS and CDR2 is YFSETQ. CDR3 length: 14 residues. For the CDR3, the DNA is TGCGCCAGCAGCCCTCTTGGGGGCACAGATACGCAGTATTTT. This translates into CASSPLGGTDTQYF.

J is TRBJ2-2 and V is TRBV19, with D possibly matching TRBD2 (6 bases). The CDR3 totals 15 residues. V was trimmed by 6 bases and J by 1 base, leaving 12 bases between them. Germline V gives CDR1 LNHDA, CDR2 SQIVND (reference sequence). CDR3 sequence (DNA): TGTGCCAGTAGGGTGGGGGGTCGGAACACCGGGGAGCTGTTTTTT. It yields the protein CASRVGGRNTGELFF.